This T cell receptor (beta chain) was observed in a study of blood T cell repertoires in COVID-19 (dated by TCRdb to about 2020). Concerning the study at large: Collaborator samples came from the United States, Italy and Spain and covered acute and convalescent phases of COVID-19. The prospective study material was composed of cDNA or gDNA derived from T cells, B-cell-depleted T cells, or PBMCs. Deeply sampled blood TCRbeta repertoires from subjects exposed to, actively infected with, or recovered from COVID-19 were included in the dataset. The repertoires were made available in a free public database intended to serve as a resource for research on the immune response to SARS-CoV-2. Samples were obtained from the ongoing ImmuneRACE study (first 160 participants) and from about 1,300 subjects provided by 6 global collaborators. Nearly every sample came with metadata listing a de-identified subject ID, COVID-19 status, age in years and sex. Where available, HLA class I and class II types were taken from metadata supplied by the sample provider and were not determined by assay-based typing.

On this clone: Its binding antigen is unknown. Base qualities are not at hand, and no much larger clone is one base apart.

The paper as a whole reports these results and caveats: The amount of clinical and demographic metadata varied by source and participant and was provided uncurated.

The CDR3 covers 14 residues, taking in both the cysteine and the phenylalanine. Only the CDR3 region is kept as DNA, spanning 42 bases read in frame from base 1. The germline V gene (reference sequence) provides CDR1 MNHEY and CDR2 SMNVEV. Trimming at the junction amounts to 6 bases on V and 1 base on J, and the germline ends lie 12 bases apart. One collaborating source in Seattle enrolled patients while the patients were actively infected and followed the patients over time throughout the course of disease. Collaborating institutions collected whole blood in K2EDTA tubes following their own protocols. For TCRbeta analysis, collaborators shipped samples in one of three forms: frozen whole blood, isolated PBMCs, or DNA extracted from either of those sample types. The immunoSEQ Assay, a bias-controlled multiplex PCR, was used to amplify TCRbeta CDR3 regions from genomic DNA. In the source study's methods: The number of nucleated cells in each sample was estimated by amplification of reference gene primers within the assay. To quantify the absolute abundance of each unique TCRbeta CDR3 rearrangement, sequence reads were collapsed and filtered. For each sample, productive Simpson clonality was calculated as the square root of Simpson's diversity index across productive rearrangements. Here the immuneACCESS table is served through TCRdb, limited to in-frame sequences with V and J called. Missing clones are a known gap in these copies; in checked studies unresolved V genes cover under half, and the rest lacks a known reason. V, J and clone size were drawn from that table, and D and trimming were deduced from the DNA. In all, the sample holds approximately 150,000 clones, and about nine tenths of those were seen once. The ten largest account for 2.5% to 3% of the sample.

This sequence originates from a human donor with COVID-19, enrolled during active disease. The donor label of this sample is uncertain. Sequenced: peripheral blood. Rearrangement joined TRBV27 to TRBJ2-5; TRBD1 is a weak D gene call, 6 bases matching. CDR3 reads: CASSTDRIQETQYF. The DNA is as follows: TGTGCCAGCAGCACGGACAGAATCCAAGAGACCCAGTACTTC.